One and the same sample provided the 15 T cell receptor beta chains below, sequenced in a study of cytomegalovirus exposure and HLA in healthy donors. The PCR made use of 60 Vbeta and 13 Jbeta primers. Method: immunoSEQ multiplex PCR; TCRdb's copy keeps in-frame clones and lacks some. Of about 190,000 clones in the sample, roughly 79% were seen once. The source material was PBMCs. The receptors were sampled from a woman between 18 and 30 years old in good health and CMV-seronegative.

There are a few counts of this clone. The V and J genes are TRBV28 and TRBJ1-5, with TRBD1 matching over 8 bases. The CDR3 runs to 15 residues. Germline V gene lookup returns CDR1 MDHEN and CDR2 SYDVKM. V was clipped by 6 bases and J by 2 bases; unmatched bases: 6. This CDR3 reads CASSTDRAGNQPQHF. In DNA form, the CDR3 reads TGTGCCAGCAGCACGGACAGGGCGGGCAATCAGCCCCAGCATTTT.

CDR3 amino acids: CASSGGTSGLDTQYF. For the CDR3, the DNA is TGTGCCAGCAGCGGAGGAACTAGCGGGCTAGATACGCAGTATTTT. J is TRBJ2-3 and V is TRBV2, with 9 bases fitting TRBD2. J was trimmed by 5 bases and V by 6 bases; bases with no gene match: 9. The CDR3 length is 15 residues. Germline CDR1 SNHLY, CDR2 FYNNEI.

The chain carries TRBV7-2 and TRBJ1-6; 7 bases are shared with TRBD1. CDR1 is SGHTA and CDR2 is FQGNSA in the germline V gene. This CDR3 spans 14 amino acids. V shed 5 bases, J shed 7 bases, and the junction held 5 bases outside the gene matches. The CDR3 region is CASSPTGSNSPLHF. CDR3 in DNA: TGTGCCAGCAGCCCGACAGGGTCGAATTCACCCCTCCACTTT.

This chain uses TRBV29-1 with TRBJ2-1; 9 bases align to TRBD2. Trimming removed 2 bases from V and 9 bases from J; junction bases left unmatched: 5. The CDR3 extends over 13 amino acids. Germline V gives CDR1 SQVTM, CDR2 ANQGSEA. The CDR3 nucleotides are TGCAGCGTTGAATTGACTAGCGGTGGTGAGCAGTTCTTC. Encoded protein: CSVELTSGGEQFF.

CDR3 coding DNA: TGTGCCAGCAATCAGGGCATGAACACTGAAGCTTTCTTT. This encodes CASNQGMNTEAFF. The gene calls are TRBV5-4 and TRBJ1-1; TRBD1 is a possible D gene (5 bases). Per germline, CDR1 SGHNT and CDR2 YYREEE (reference sequence). The V gene lost 6 bases and the J gene lost 0 bases, with 9 bases spanning the gap. The CDR3 contains 13 residues. Full variable domain (remainder filled in from reference TRBV5-4 and TRBJ1-1): ETGVTQSPTHLIKTRGQQVTLRCSSQSGHNTVSWYQQALGQGPQFIFQYYREEENGRGNFPPRFSGLQFPNYSSELNVNALELDDSALYLCASNQGMNTEAFFGQGTRLTVV.

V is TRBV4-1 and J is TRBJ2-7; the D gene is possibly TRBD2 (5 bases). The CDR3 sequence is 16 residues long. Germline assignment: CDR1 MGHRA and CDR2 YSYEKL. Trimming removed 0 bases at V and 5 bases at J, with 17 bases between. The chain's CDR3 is CASSQDEGGLSNEQYF. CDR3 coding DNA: TGCGCCAGCAGCCAAGATGAGGGTGGGCTTAGTAACGAGCAGTACTTC.

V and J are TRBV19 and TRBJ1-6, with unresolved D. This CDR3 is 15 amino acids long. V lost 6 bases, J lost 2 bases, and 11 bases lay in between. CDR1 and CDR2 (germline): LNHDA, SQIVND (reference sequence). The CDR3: CASRATSTYNSPLHF. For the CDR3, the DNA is TGTGCCAGTAGGGCCACCTCGACCTATAATTCACCCCTCCACTTT.

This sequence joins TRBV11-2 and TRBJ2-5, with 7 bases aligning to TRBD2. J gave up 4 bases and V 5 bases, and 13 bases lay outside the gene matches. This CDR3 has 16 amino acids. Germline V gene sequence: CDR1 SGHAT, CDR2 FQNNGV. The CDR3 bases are TGTGCCAGCAGCGGCCGCTTGGCGGGAGTAGGAGAGACCCAGTACTTC. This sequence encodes CASSGRLAGVGETQYF.

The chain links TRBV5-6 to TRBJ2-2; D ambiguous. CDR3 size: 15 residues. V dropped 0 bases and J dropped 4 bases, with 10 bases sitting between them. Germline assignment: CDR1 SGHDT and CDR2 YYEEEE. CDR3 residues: CASSLDVAPTGELFF. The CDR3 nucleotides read TGTGCCAGCAGCTTGGATGTGGCCCCCACCGGGGAGCTGTTTTTT.

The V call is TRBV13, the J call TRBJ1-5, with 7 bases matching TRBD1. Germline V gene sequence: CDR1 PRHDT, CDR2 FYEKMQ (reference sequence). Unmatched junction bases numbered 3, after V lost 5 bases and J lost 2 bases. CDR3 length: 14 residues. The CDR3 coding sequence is TGTGCCAGCAGCCCAGGACAGGGCAATCAGCCCCAGCATTTT. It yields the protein CASSPGQGNQPQHF.

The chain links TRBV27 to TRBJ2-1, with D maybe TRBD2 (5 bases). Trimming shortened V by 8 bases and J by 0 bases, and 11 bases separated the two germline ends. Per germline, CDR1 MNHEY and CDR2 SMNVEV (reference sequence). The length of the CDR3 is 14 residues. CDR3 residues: CASAIRDSYNEQFF. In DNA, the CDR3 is TGTGCCAGCGCCATACGGGACTCCTACAATGAGCAGTTCTTC.

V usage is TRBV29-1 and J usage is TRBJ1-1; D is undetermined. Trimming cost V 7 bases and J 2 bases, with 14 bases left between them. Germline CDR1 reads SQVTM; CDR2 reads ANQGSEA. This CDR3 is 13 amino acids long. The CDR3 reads CSDGSVGNTEAFF. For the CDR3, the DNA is TGCAGCGACGGGTCTGTCGGAAACACTGAAGCTTTCTTT.

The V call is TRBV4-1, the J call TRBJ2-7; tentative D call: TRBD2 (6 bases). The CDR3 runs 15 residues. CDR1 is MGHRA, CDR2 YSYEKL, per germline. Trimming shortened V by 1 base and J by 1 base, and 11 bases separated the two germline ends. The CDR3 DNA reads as TGCGCCAGCAGCCAAGTGGGACTTTCATCCTACGAGCAGTACTTC. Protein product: CASSQVGLSSYEQYF.

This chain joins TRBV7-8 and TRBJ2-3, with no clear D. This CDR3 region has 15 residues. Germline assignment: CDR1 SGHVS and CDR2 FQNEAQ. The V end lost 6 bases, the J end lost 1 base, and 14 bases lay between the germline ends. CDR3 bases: TGTGCCAGCAGTTTTAGGTATGAGGGCACAGATACGCAGTATTTT. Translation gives CASSFRYEGTDTQYF.

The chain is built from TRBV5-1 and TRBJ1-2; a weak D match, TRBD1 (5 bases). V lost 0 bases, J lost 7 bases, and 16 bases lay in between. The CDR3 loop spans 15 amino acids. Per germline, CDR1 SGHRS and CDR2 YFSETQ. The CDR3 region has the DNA TGCGCCAGCAGCTTGGCGTGGGGGGGGTCCGGTGGCTACACCTTC. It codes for CASSLAWGGSGGYTF.